This TCR beta chain was found in a study of shared clonotypes between healthy human individuals. The V gene's germline CDR1 is SGHTA and CDR2 FQGNSA. The CDR3 is 14 residues long. J was trimmed by 7 bases and V by 5 bases; bases with no gene match: 1. Produced via immunoSEQ multiplex PCR; TCRdb's table is partial and in-frame only. The data contain about 520,000 clones, approximately 78% of them singletons. Sequenced sample: PBMCs. This receptor was identified in a middle-aged woman in good health. Some clones in this sample may be carry-over from other donors' samples. This chain joins TRBV7-2 and TRBJ2-1, with TRBD2 matching 14 bases. The chain's CDR3 is CASSRTSGRNEQFF. DNA of the CDR3: TGTGCCAGCAGCCGGACTAGCGGGAGGAATGAGCAGTTCTTC.